This passage covers 25 T cell receptor beta chains from one sample sequenced in a study of T cell responses to AZD1222 COVID-19 vaccine. The data were produced by immunoSEQ multiplex PCR, yet TCRdb's version contains in-frame clones alone and is incomplete. The data contain some 150,000 clones, 90% of them seen just once; the ten biggest clones take up approximately 1.8%. The sample in question was peripheral blood, obtained on day 0 of AZD1222 vaccination. The origin of the receptors is an adult in good health.

This chain links TRBV4-3 with TRBJ2-1; TRBD2 agrees at 10 bases. There are 17 residues in the CDR3. Per the germline V gene, CDR1 is LGHNA and CDR2 is YSLEER. V lost 0 bases, J lost 10 bases, and 12 bases stayed unmatched. CDR3 nucleotides: TGCGCCAGCAGCCAAGAACCGCTAGCGGGGGCCCCATTGGAGCAGTTCTTC. This translates into CASSQEPLAGAPLEQFF.

The chain has TRBV24-1 and TRBJ2-3; D might be TRBD1 (6 bases). The CDR3 is 15 residues long. The germline V gene encodes CDR1 KGHDR and CDR2 SFDVKD. Trimming removed 4 bases at V and 5 bases at J, with 15 bases between. DNA for the CDR3: TGTGCCACCAGTGACCCGAGGACAGAGGGAGATACGCAGTATTTT. As protein: CATSDPRTEGDTQYF.

The chain uses TRBV19 and TRBJ2-3, with D possibly matching TRBD2 (6 bases). This CDR3 region has 16 residues. Trimming removed 3 bases from V and 4 bases from J, with 17 bases in between. Germline CDR1 LNHDA, CDR2 SQIVND (reference sequence). CDR3 amino acids: CASSIPRGDSSDTQYF. CDR3 sequence (DNA): TGTGCCAGTAGTATTCCTAGAGGGGACTCTTCAGATACGCAGTATTTT.

This clone was observed a single time. V and J are TRBV3-1 (or the pseudogene TRBV3-2) and TRBJ1-6, with 8 nucleotides matching TRBD1. The germline CDR1 and CDR2 sequences are LGHDT and YNNKEL (reference sequence). This CDR3 is 16 amino acids long. With 3 bases clipped from V and 5 bases from J, the junction kept 6 bases outside the gene matches. The CDR3 is CASSHTDRGNNSPLHF. The CDR3 nucleotides read TGTGCCAGCAGCCACACCGACAGGGGAAATAATTCACCCCTCCACTTT.

The J gene is TRBJ1-1, the V gene TRBV5-6; no definite D call. Germline CDR1 and CDR2: SGHDT and YYEEEE. V gave up 1 base and J gave up 0 bases, with 7 bases separating them. This CDR3 has 14 amino acids. The CDR3 region is CASSLRGLNTEAFF. As DNA, the CDR3 is TGTGCCAGCAGCTTGCGTGGACTGAACACTGAAGCTTTCTTT.

This chain uses TRBV4-2 with TRBJ1-5, with TRBD1 identical over 11 bases. The CDR3 sequence is 18 residues long. Losses at the gene ends were 0 bases for V and 5 bases for J; bases not matched to a gene: 9. CDR1 and CDR2 from the germline V gene are LGHNA and YNFKEQ. CDR3 in DNA: TGTGCCAGCAGCCAAGATGTCCGGGGACAGGGGGTTCATCAGCCCCAGCATTTT. Its translation is CASSQDVRGQGVHQPQHF.

The chain uses TRBV6-1 and TRBJ2-3; 7 nucleotides line up with TRBD1. V lost 1 base and J lost 1; bases outside the gene matches: 2. The CDR3 sequence is 15 residues long. Per germline, CDR1 MNHNS and CDR2 SASEGT. This CDR3 is CASSEVTGGTDTQYF. Here the CDR3 DNA reads TGTGCCAGCAGTGAAGTTACAGGGGGCACAGATACGCAGTATTTT.

This clone has a single count. V is TRBV5-6 and J is TRBJ2-7; the match to TRBD2 covers 8 bases. From germline, CDR1 is SGHDT and CDR2 YYEEEE. V gave up 3 bases and J gave up 3 bases; unmatched junction bases: 5. This CDR3 spans 14 amino acids. CDR3: CASSWRAGVYEQYF. Here the CDR3 DNA reads TGTGCCAGCAGCTGGAGAGCGGGAGTCTACGAGCAGTACTTC.

The chain couples TRBV24-1 to TRBJ2-5, with 9 bases identical to TRBD1. V was pared by 1 base and J by 4 bases, with 6 bases of the junction left unmatched. From germline, CDR1 is KGHDR and CDR2 SFDVKD. This CDR3 region has 16 residues. CDR3 bases: TGTGCCACCAGTGATTTAGGACAGGGGTACGGAGAGACCCAGTACTTC. Amino acids: CATSDLGQGYGETQYF.

The CDR3 bases are TGTGCCAGCAGTAAACTAAGGAGCTCCTACGAGCAGTACTTC. Amino acids: CASSKLRSSYEQYF. The chain recombines TRBV6-2 or TRBV6-3 with TRBJ2-7; D is unresolved. CDR1 is MNHEY and CDR2 is SVGEGT in the germline V gene. The ends were cut back, 5 bases at V and 0 bases at J, with 11 bases in the middle. The CDR3 extends over 14 amino acids.

The rearrangement uses TRBV5-1 and TRBJ1-1, with TRBD1 as a possible D gene (6 bases). Trimming removed 1 base from V and 1 base from J, with 11 bases in between. CDR3 length: 15 amino acids. Germline V gene data show CDR1 as SGHRS and CDR2 as YFSETQ. CDR3 DNA sequence: TGCGCCAGCAGCTTGTTAGGACAGACGAACACTGAAGCTTTCTTT. It codes for CASSLLGQTNTEAFF.

The rearrangement joins TRBV9 to TRBJ2-5; 10 nucleotides line up with TRBD1. This CDR3 comprises 17 residues. V lost 3 bases, J lost 4 bases, and 12 bases stayed unmatched. The germline V gene encodes CDR1 SGDLS and CDR2 YYNGEE. The CDR3 DNA reads TGTGCCAGCAGCGCACGTCCGGGACAGGGGCCACTAGAGACCCAGTACTTC. Translated: CASSARPGQGPLETQYF.

This clone showed up just a few times. The CDR3 is CAISESGKGGTEAFF. The DNA for the CDR3 is TGTGCCATCAGTGAGTCAGGGAAGGGGGGCACTGAAGCTTTCTTT. The chain links TRBV10-3 to TRBJ1-1; TRBD1 is a possible D gene (6 bases). The length of the CDR3 is 15 residues. The V end was cut by 0 bases, the J end by 4 bases, with 12 bases between. Per the germline V gene, CDR1 is ENHRY and CDR2 is SYGVKD.

The CDR3 DNA sequence: TGTGCCAGCAGCTTAGCGTTGGTTGTTAGCGGCACCGGGGAGCTGTTTTTT. Protein product: CASSLALVVSGTGELFF. The rearrangement joins TRBV7-9 to TRBJ2-2; D is possibly TRBD2 (6 bases). With 0 bases removed from V and 4 bases from J, the gap between germline ends came to 15 bases. Per germline, CDR1 SEHNR and CDR2 FQNEAQ (reference sequence). The CDR3 runs 17 residues.

The V and J genes are TRBV7-9 and TRBJ1-2; D uncertain. V gave up 1 base and J gave up 5 bases, with 14 bases separating them. This CDR3 is built from 15 residues. Looked up from germline, CDR1 is SEHNR and CDR2 is FQNEAQ (reference sequence). CDR3 nucleotides: TGTGCCAGCAGCTTAGGAGGTGGAGATCGATATGGCTACACCTTC. Its translation: CASSLGGGDRYGYTF.

This rearrangement joins TRBV6-5 to TRBJ1-2, with a weak D call TRBD1 (6 bases). V gave up 4 bases and J gave up 1 base, with 10 bases separating them. Per germline, CDR1 MNHEY and CDR2 SVGAGI. This CDR3 has 14 residues. CDR3 protein: CASSSWTVNYGYTF. The CDR3 DNA reads TGTGCCAGCAGTTCGTGGACAGTTAACTATGGCTACACCTTC.

V and J are TRBV6-2 or TRBV6-3 and TRBJ2-3; 12 bases match TRBD2. The V segment lost 4 bases and the J segment 6 bases; nucleotides outside the gene matches: 8. CDR3 length: 16 residues. Looked up from germline, CDR1 is MNHEY and CDR2 is SVGEGT. The CDR3 is CASSSSSGRARDTQYF. The CDR3 DNA sequence: TGTGCCAGCAGTTCCTCTAGCGGGAGGGCCCGGGATACGCAGTATTTT.

This clone was seen only once. The chain employs TRBV6-1 and TRBJ2-1; a weak D match, TRBD2 (7 bases). This CDR3 has 14 amino acids. Germline V CDR1 and CDR2: MNHNS, SASEGT. The V end lost 3 bases, the J end lost 9 bases, and 15 bases lay between the germline ends. The CDR3 loop is CASSDLWGGGEQFF. For the CDR3, the DNA is TGTGCCAGCAGTGATTTGTGGGGAGGGGGTGAGCAGTTCTTC.

The chain is built from TRBV24-1 and TRBJ2-7; D gene uncertain. The CDR3 has 13 residues. The germline V gene has CDR1 KGHDR and CDR2 SFDVKD. The V gene lost 3 bases and the J gene lost 7 bases, with 12 bases spanning the gap. Written as DNA, the CDR3 is TGTGCCACCAGTGATGTAGTCGAGAAAGAGCAGTACTTC. It codes for CATSDVVEKEQYF.

This clone was counted once. V is TRBV4-1 and J is TRBJ1-1, with 9 bases matching TRBD1. The V gene end was trimmed by 3 bases and the J gene end by 1 base; junction bases not matched to a gene: 3. CDR3 length: 15 residues. CDR1 and CDR2 from the germline V gene are MGHRA and YSYEKL. CDR3 sequence: CASSQDRGPNTEAFF. CDR3 nucleotide sequence: TGCGCCAGCAGCCAGGACAGGGGACCGAACACTGAAGCTTTCTTT.

The rearrangement uses TRBV19 and TRBJ2-1; D unresolved. V lost 1 base to trimming and J lost 3 bases, with 4 bases between them. CDR3 length: 13 residues. Germline V gives CDR1 LNHDA, CDR2 SQIVND (reference sequence). The CDR3 DNA is TGTGCCAGTAGTATAGCGGACTACAATGAGCAGTTCTTC. Translating it yields CASSIADYNEQFF.

The chain recombines TRBV29-1 with TRBJ2-1; D possibly corresponds to TRBD2 (6 bases). CDR1 and CDR2 (germline): SQVTM, ANQGSEA. V lost 7 bases and J 9 bases, leaving 22 bases between the germline ends. This CDR3 contains 14 residues. The chain's CDR3 is CSGLAVWGSGEQFF. The CDR3, as DNA: TGCAGCGGCTTAGCGGTCTGGGGGTCCGGTGAGCAGTTCTTC.

This sequence joins TRBV19 and TRBJ1-5, with 8 bases fitting TRBD1. The germline CDR1 and CDR2 sequences are LNHDA and SQIVND (reference sequence). V lost 6 bases to trimming and J lost 4 bases; unmatched junction nucleotides: 11. The CDR3 runs to 16 residues. The CDR3 here is CASSLQGVGGNQPQHF. The CDR3 DNA reads TGTGCCAGTAGCTTACAGGGGGTAGGAGGTAATCAGCCCCAGCATTTT.

The chain is built from TRBV18 and TRBJ1-2, with 9 bases aligning to TRBD1. Germline CDR1 is KGHSH and CDR2 is LQKENI. This CDR3 is 15 amino acids long. V shed 3 bases, J shed 2 bases, and the junction held 4 bases outside the gene matches. DNA of the CDR3: TGTGCCAGCTCACCGGAAGGGACAGGGAACTATGGCTACACCTTC. It specifies CASSPEGTGNYGYTF. Full variable domain (remainder filled in from reference TRBV18 and TRBJ1-2): NAGVMQNPRHLVRRRGQEARLRCSPMKGHSHVYWYRQLPEEGLKFMVYLQKENIIDESGMPKERFSAEFPKEGPSILRIQQVVRGDSAAYFCASSPEGTGNYGYTFGSGTRLTVV.

This chain joins TRBV7-2 and TRBJ2-5, with TRBD1 as a possible D gene (6 bases). Germline V gives CDR1 SGHTA, CDR2 FQGNSA. Between the trimmed V and J ends, which lost 6 bases and 5 bases, there was a span of 19 bases. The CDR3 is made up of 15 amino acids. The CDR3 reads CASRSQGVVWETQYF. The CDR3 DNA sequence: TGTGCCAGCAGATCACAGGGTGTCGTTTGGGAGACCCAGTACTTC.